This T cell receptor (beta chain) derives from a study of T cell responses to AZD1222 COVID-19 vaccine. Study-wide results and caveats: At baseline, just 5 or 6 AZD1222 recipients tested seropositive.

Of note for this clone: Its antigen is unidentified.

This CDR3 comprises 15 residues. V was clipped by 5 bases and J by 3 bases; unmatched bases: 4. CDR1 is LNHDA and CDR2 is SQIVND in the germline V gene (reference sequence). TCRdb's copy holds only in-frame clones and misses some; the assay was immunoSEQ multiplex PCR. The data show roughly 200,000 clones, roughly nine tenths seen once. The sample consisted of peripheral blood, taken 28 days after the second AZD1222 dose. The sequence came from an adult who received the AZD1222 COVID-19 vaccine. The chain joins TRBV19 to TRBJ2-4, with 10 bases lining up with TRBD2. CDR3 in DNA: TGTGCCAGTAGTTGGGCTAGCGGGGGCAAAAACATTCAGTACTTC. This translates into CASSWASGGKNIQYF.